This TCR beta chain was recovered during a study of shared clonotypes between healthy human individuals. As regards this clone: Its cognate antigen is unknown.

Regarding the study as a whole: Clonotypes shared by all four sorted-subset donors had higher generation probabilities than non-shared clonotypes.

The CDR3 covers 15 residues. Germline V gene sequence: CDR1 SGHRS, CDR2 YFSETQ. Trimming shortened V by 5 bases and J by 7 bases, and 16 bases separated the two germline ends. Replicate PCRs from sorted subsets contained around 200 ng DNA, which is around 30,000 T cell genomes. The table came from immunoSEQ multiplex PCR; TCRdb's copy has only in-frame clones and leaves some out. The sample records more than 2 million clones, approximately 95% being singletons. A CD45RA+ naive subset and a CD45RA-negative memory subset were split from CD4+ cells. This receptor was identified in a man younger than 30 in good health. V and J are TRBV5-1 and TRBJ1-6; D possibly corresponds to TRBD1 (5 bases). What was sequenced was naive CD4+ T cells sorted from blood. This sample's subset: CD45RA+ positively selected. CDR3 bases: TGCGCCAGCAGTATGGTATCCAGGGCCAATTCACCCCTCCACTTT. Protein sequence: CASSMVSRANSPLHF. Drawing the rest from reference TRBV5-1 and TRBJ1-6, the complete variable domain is KAGVTQTPRYLIKTRGQQVTLSCSPISGHRSVSWYQQTPGQGLQFLFEYFSETQRNKGNFPGRFSGRQFSNSRSEMNVSTLELGDSALYLCASSMVSRANSPLHFGNGTRLTVT.